The clone carrying this TCR beta chain was recorded once. Its specificity is unknown. The data were taken from a study of cytomegalovirus exposure and HLA in healthy donors. The junction had 10 bases not matched to a gene; V was cut back by 1 base and J by 6 bases. Germline V CDR1 and CDR2: MDHEN, SYDVKM. The length of the CDR3 is 16 residues. A multiplex PCR was run with 60 Vbeta primers and 13 Jbeta primers. Measured with immunoSEQ multiplex PCR; TCRdb has only the in-frame clones, and not every one. The table lists roughly 100,000 clones, 83% of them singletons. General study findings and limits: Upon later analysis, TCR association rates were observed to vary by HLA locus, being highest for DRB1 and lowest for HLA-C. About 87% or about 30% of the time was how often most TCR beta V segments were productive, according to an earlier analysis. Analysis was carried out at a later point, and it linked a missense DCLRE1C variant to TCR beta V- and J-gene trimming.

The TCR was taken from a man younger than 30 in good health and CMV-seronegative. The sample taken for sequencing was PBMCs. V usage is TRBV28 and J usage is TRBJ1-1; 8 bases match TRBD1. The CDR3 nucleotides read TGTGCCAGCAGTTTATTAGTTAGGACAGGGCAGGCTGAAGCTTTCTTT. It encodes CASSLLVRTGQAEAFF.